This T cell receptor beta chain is drawn from a study of T cells in Graves' hyperthyroidism and ophthalmopathy. Whole-study results and caveats: In the blood, most expanded thyroid clonotypes above 0.001 appeared as well.

Clinical Activity Scores of at least 3, NOSPECS grades of at least 4 and durations under 3 months characterized ophthalmopathy patients. Those patients with uncontrolled infection, other autoimmune disease, pregnancy or lactation were excluded. Diagnosis rested on symptoms, serum thyroxine and TRAb, thyroid ultrasound, and orbital computed tomography. The TCR beta CDR3 regions underwent amplification using RNA transcripts as the source. The HTBI primer set drove a first-round RT-PCR of the TCR CDR3. TCRdb redid the calling of the multiplex PCR reads with MiXCR, one entry per CDR3 protein. The sample yields about 410,000 distinct CDR3 sequences, 14% to 15% seen once. The V gene lost 1 base and the J gene lost 8 bases, with 14 bases spanning the gap. CDR3 size: 14 residues. Germline lookup yields CDR1 SNHLY and CDR2 FYNNEI. This clonotype was seen ten or more times. The antigen is undetermined.

The J gene is TRBJ1-2, the V gene TRBV2; D is unresolved. The receptor was isolated from a man aged 18-30 years with Graves' ophthalmopathy. Sequences were obtained from blood. Here the CDR3 DNA reads TGTGCCAGCAGTGAAGAGGTTGGAGGGCTAGGCTACACCTTC. It encodes CASSEEVGGLGYTF.